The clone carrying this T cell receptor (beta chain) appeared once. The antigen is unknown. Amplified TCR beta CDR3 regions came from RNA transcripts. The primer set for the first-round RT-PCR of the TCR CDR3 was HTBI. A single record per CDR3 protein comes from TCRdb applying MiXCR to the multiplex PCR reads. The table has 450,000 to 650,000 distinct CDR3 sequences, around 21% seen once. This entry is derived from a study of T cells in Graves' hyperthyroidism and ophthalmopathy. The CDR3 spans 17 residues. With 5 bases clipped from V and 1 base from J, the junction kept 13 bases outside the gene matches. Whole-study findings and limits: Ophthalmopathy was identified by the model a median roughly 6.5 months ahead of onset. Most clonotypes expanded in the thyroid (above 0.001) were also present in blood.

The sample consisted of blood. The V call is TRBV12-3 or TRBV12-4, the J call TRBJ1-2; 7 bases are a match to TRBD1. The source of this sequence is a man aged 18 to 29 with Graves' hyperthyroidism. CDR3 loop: CASSPRTGAGVNYGYTF. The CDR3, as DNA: TGTGCCAGCAGTCCAAGGACAGGAGCGGGTGTTAACTATGGCTACACCTTC.